The source of this T cell receptor (beta chain) is a study of T-cell reconstitution after alpha-beta-depleted transplantation in children. Unique molecular identifiers were incorporated into the prepared TCRbeta library. TCRdb ran MiXCR on the PCR reads and lists one entry per CDR3 protein. The repertoire has roughly 400,000 distinct CDR3 sequences, approximately 42% of them found once; the top ten carry roughly 27%. The germline V gene encodes CDR1 ENHRY and CDR2 SYGVKD. The CDR3 length is 13 residues. V was shortened by 8 bases and J by 11 bases, with 21 bases between the two germline ends. This clonotype was counted a single time.

The TCR was taken from a girl aged 2-15 years with aplastic anemia, due to receive a stem cell transplant. This chain joins TRBV10-3 and TRBJ1-1, with a tentative D call TRBD1 (6 bases). This specimen consisted of PBMCs, obtained before TCRalphabeta/CD19-depleted stem cell transplant. The DNA for the CDR3 is TGTGCCATCGGTGCCCACGAGGGGGTGAGGGCTTTCTTT. Translated, it gives CAIGAHEGVRAFF.